One and the same sample provided the 25 T cell receptor beta chains below, sequenced in a study of Tregs in tolerant kidney transplant recipients (dated by TCRdb to about 2019). Library preparation was by the immunoSEQ multiplex PCR assay. TCRdb retrieved this table from immuneACCESS and kept in-frame rearrangements only. Not all clones are present; in checked studies, unresolved V genes account for under half, and no reason is known for the remainder. The sample table lists some 70,000 clones, around nine tenths of them with a count of one. The top ten hold approximately 0.4% of the sample. According to the study, the label for this sample's time point signals: blood sample drawn before combined kidney and bone marrow transplant. The sample was CD4+ T cells from blood, taken before the transplant. The receptors were sampled from a human donor who received a combined kidney and bone marrow transplant.

This chain uses TRBV19 with TRBJ2-3; no firm D call. Germline lookup yields CDR1 LNHDA and CDR2 SQIVND (reference sequence). CDR3 length equals 17 residues. V was clipped by 4 bases and J by 1 base, with 18 bases between them. CDR3 amino acids: CASSTKKPEYGTDTQYF. The CDR3 DNA reads TGTGCCAGTAGTACCAAAAAGCCCGAATATGGCACAGATACGCAGTATTTT.

V usage is TRBV7-9 and J usage is TRBJ1-4; D is unresolved. Germline V gene sequence: CDR1 SEHNR, CDR2 FQNEAQ (reference sequence). V gave up 11 bases and J gave up 0 bases, with 16 bases separating them. The CDR3 is 15 amino acids. The CDR3 loop reads CAASQASATNEKLFF. Here the CDR3 DNA reads TGTGCCGCAAGCCAGGCCTCTGCAACTAATGAAAAACTGTTTTTT.

The chain joins TRBV7-2 to TRBJ2-3; no clear D. The CDR3 loop spans 14 amino acids. Deletions cut 0 bases from V and 2 bases from J, with 6 bases between. Germline V gives CDR1 SGHTA, CDR2 FQGNSA. CDR3: CASSLAAPTDTQYF. DNA of the CDR3: TGTGCCAGCAGCTTAGCAGCCCCCACAGATACGCAGTATTTT.

The CDR3 sequence is CASSPGRTSETGQFF. The CDR3 DNA reads TGCGCCAGCAGCCCGGGAAGGACTAGCGAGACGGGGCAGTTCTTC. The rearrangement uses TRBV5-1 and TRBJ2-1; 9 bases agree with TRBD2. CDR3 length equals 15 residues. Unmatched junction bases numbered 14, after V lost 4 bases and J lost 12 bases. The germline V gene encodes CDR1 SGHRS and CDR2 YFSETQ.

The chain combines TRBV28 with TRBJ1-5; no definite D call. The V end was cut by 2 bases, the J end by 5 bases, with 10 bases between. The germline CDR1 and CDR2 sequences are MDHEN and SYDVKM. The CDR3 loop spans 14 amino acids. Here the CDR3 reads CASSLEAVHQPQHF. The CDR3 bases are TGTGCCAGCAGTTTAGAGGCAGTCCATCAGCCCCAGCATTTT.

This sequence joins TRBV7-7 and TRBJ1-3; the D gene is possibly TRBD1 (6 bases). Germline assignment: CDR1 SSHAT and CDR2 FNYEAQ (reference sequence). Trimming took 5 bases from V and 2 from J, leaving 13 bases between them. The CDR3 extends over 15 amino acids. The CDR3 protein is CASSPDWTAGNTIYF. Here the CDR3 DNA reads TGTGCCAGCAGCCCAGACTGGACAGCTGGAAACACCATATATTTT.

The sample holds one count of this clone. This chain uses TRBV30 with TRBJ1-2; D not resolved. The CDR3 is 13 amino acids. The germline V gene has CDR1 GTSNPN and CDR2 SVGIG (reference sequence). V was trimmed by 0 bases and J by 6 bases, leaving 11 bases between them. The CDR3: CAWSVQLRDGYTF. The CDR3 region has the DNA TGTGCCTGGAGTGTACAATTGAGGGATGGCTACACCTTC.

V is TRBV29-1 and J is TRBJ2-5; weak D call: TRBD2 (5 bases). V lost 7 bases and J 1 base, leaving 22 bases between the germline ends. Germline-derived CDR1 and CDR2 are SQVTM and ANQGSEA. CDR3 length equals 16 residues. The chain's CDR3 is CSAPPKRGILQETQYF. For the CDR3, the DNA is TGCAGCGCCCCCCCCAAACGGGGAATTCTCCAAGAGACCCAGTACTTC.

As to this clone: The same CDR3 also results from other DNA sequences found in this sample. J is TRBJ2-2 and V is TRBV5-1; possible D gene TRBD2, 6 bases. The V and J ends lost 2 bases and 6 bases respectively, with 8 bases between them. The V gene's germline CDR1 is SGHRS and CDR2 YFSETQ. The CDR3 consists of 13 residues. CDR3 coding DNA: TGCGCCAGCAGCTTAGGCGGGGCCGGGGAGCTGTTTTTT. Its protein product is CASSLGGAGELFF. The full variable domain, in which reference TRBV5-1 and TRBJ2-2 provide the parts outside the CDR3, is KAGVTQTPRYLIKTRGQQVTLSCSPISGHRSVSWYQQTPGQGLQFLFEYFSETQRNKGNFPGRFSGRQFSNSRSEMNVSTLELGDSALYLCASSLGGAGELFFGEGSRLTVL.

This clone has just one count. The chain recombines TRBV11-2 with TRBJ2-7; TRBD1 matches at 8 bases. J lost 2 bases, V lost 3 bases, and 3 bases had no gene match. The CDR3 sequence is 14 residues long. Looked up from germline, CDR1 is SGHAT and CDR2 is FQNNGV. CDR3 region: CASSLGTGPYEQYF. DNA of the CDR3: TGTGCCAGCAGCTTGGGGACAGGCCCCTACGAGCAGTACTTC. Using reference TRBV11-2 and TRBJ2-7 for the parts outside the CDR3, the full variable domain is EAGVAQSPRYKIIEKRQSVAFWCNPISGHATLYWYQQILGQGPKLLIQFQNNGVVDDSQLPKDRFSAERLKGVDSTLKIQPAKLEDSAVYLCASSLGTGPYEQYFGPGTRLTVT.

This rearrangement joins TRBV2 to TRBJ2-6; 12 bases map to TRBD1. The germline gives CDR1 SNHLY, CDR2 FYNNEI. The J segment lost 1 base and the V segment lost 6 bases, leaving 1 base of the junction unmatched. There are 16 residues in the CDR3. Written as DNA, the CDR3 is TGTGCCAGCAGGGGACAGGGGGCTTCTGGGGCCAACGTCCTGACTTTC. The encoded protein is CASRGQGASGANVLTF.

This clone was seen once. This chain connects TRBV28 to TRBJ2-7; 11 positions agree with TRBD2. V dropped 2 bases and J dropped 6; count of bases not matched to a gene: 3. This CDR3 has 14 amino acids. Per the germline V gene, CDR1 is MDHEN and CDR2 is SYDVKM. CDR3 residues: CASSLTSGSGEQYF. The CDR3 DNA reads as TGTGCCAGCAGTTTAACTAGCGGGAGCGGCGAGCAGTACTTC. Drawing the rest from reference TRBV28 and TRBJ2-7, the complete variable domain is DVKVTQSSRYLVKRTGEKVFLECVQDMDHENMFWYRQDPGLGLRLIYFSYDVKMKEKGDIPEGYSVSREKKERFSLILESASTNQTSMYLCASSLTSGSGEQYFGPGTRLTVT.

This clone appeared a few times. The genes are TRBV5-1 and TRBJ2-1; 15 bases fit TRBD2. Losses at the gene ends were 1 base for V and 14 bases for J; bases not matched to a gene: 4. The CDR3 has 14 residues. CDR1 SGHRS and CDR2 YFSETQ come from the germline V gene. The chain's CDR3 is CASSLRTSGRAKFF. Written as DNA, the CDR3 is TGCGCCAGCAGCTTGAGGACTAGCGGGAGGGCCAAGTTCTTC.

In its sample, this clone was seen once. The chain recombines TRBV2 with TRBJ1-4; a weak D match, TRBD1 (5 bases). With 5 bases removed from V and 3 bases from J, the gap between germline ends came to 10 bases. Germline lookup yields CDR1 SNHLY and CDR2 FYNNEI. The CDR3 consists of 14 residues. In nucleotides, the CDR3 is TGTGCCAGCAGTTCCAGGGTGTCTAATGAAAAACTGTTTTTT. This sequence encodes CASSSRVSNEKLFF.

The V gene is TRBV14, the J gene TRBJ2-7; tentative D call: TRBD2 (5 bases). Trimming stripped 0 bases from V and 0 bases from J, with 18 bases between. This CDR3 region has 18 residues. CDR1 and CDR2 (germline): SGHDN, FVKESK. The CDR3 DNA reads TGTGCCAGCAGCCAAGATCCCATCGAGGGAGCCATCTCCTACGAGCAGTACTTC. Translating gives CASSQDPIEGAISYEQYF.

This sequence joins TRBV7-6 and TRBJ1-1; D gene uncertain. The CDR3 runs to 14 residues. The V and J ends lost 2 bases and 1 base respectively, with 8 bases between them. Per germline, CDR1 SGHVS and CDR2 FNYEAQ. The CDR3 sequence is CASSLTDKNTEAFF. Here the CDR3 DNA reads TGTGCCAGCAGCTTAACTGACAAGAACACTGAAGCTTTCTTT.

CDR3 residues: CASKGQGLFEQYF. CDR3 bases: TGTGCCAGCAAGGGACAGGGCTTGTTCGAGCAGTACTTC. This chain connects TRBV2 to TRBJ2-7; 9 bases align to TRBD1. Germline-derived CDR1 and CDR2 are SNHLY and FYNNEI. V lost 7 bases and J lost 6; bases outside the gene matches: 7. CDR3 size: 13 residues.

The rearrangement uses TRBV9 and TRBJ2-1; a possible D gene is TRBD2 (5 bases). V was clipped by 0 bases and J by 7 bases, with 14 bases between them. The CDR3 sequence is 15 residues long. Germline CDR1 reads SGDLS; CDR2 reads YYNGEE. DNA for the CDR3: TGTGCCAGCAGCGTAGTTGCGGGCCTCGGGAATGAGCAGTTCTTC. This gives the protein CASSVVAGLGNEQFF.

The chain combines TRBV7-9 with TRBJ2-2, with 7 bases fitting TRBD2. CDR3 length: 16 amino acids. V was clipped by 6 bases and J by 4 bases; unmatched bases: 11. Germline-derived CDR1 and CDR2 are SEHNR and FQNEAQ (reference sequence). CDR3 coding DNA: TGTGCCAGCAGGGGGATGGGCGGGAGAAGCACCGGGGAGCTGTTTTTT. This encodes CASRGMGGRSTGELFF. The full variable domain, its missing parts supplied by reference TRBV7-9 and TRBJ2-2, is DTGVSQNPRHKITKRGQNVTFRCDPISEHNRLYWYRQTLGQGPEFLTYFQNEAQLEKSRLLSDRFSAERPKGSFSTLEIQRTEQGDSAMYLCASRGMGGRSTGELFFGEGSRLTVL.

In this sample, this clone turned up once. The chain couples TRBV7-3 to TRBJ1-1; TRBD1 might be the D (5 bases). Germline values: CDR1 SGHTA, CDR2 FQGTGA. The V and J ends lost 5 bases and 10 bases respectively, with 17 bases between them. CDR3 size: 13 residues. CDR3 bases: TGTGCCAGCAGCCCCCAGGAGGGGCAGGTAGCTTTCTTT. It codes for CASSPQEGQVAFF.

The chain employs TRBV19 and TRBJ1-2; 10 nucleotides line up with TRBD1. Germline V gene sequence: CDR1 LNHDA, CDR2 SQIVND (reference sequence). There are 15 residues in the CDR3. V was clipped by 4 bases and J by 3 bases; unmatched bases: 5. DNA of the CDR3: TGTGCCAGTAGTACGCGGGACAGGGGATACTATGGCTACACCTTC. Protein product: CASSTRDRGYYGYTF.

The V gene is TRBV10-3, the J gene TRBJ2-2, with a possible D match to TRBD1 (7 bases). This CDR3 region has 14 residues. Per the germline V gene, CDR1 is ENHRY and CDR2 is SYGVKD. Trimming stripped 8 bases from V and 6 bases from J, with 16 bases between. CDR3 sequence reads: CAISGGGKAGELFF. CDR3 DNA: TGTGCCATCTCCGGAGGGGGCAAGGCCGGGGAGCTGTTTTTT.

The gene calls are TRBV5-8 and TRBJ2-5; 8 bases agree with TRBD2. Germline CDR1 SGHTS, CDR2 YDEGEE. The CDR3 has 17 residues. Germline trimming cut 0 bases from V and 1 base from J; bases unmatched to any gene: 8. CDR3 sequence: CASSLEWGLGGQETQYF. CDR3 DNA sequence: TGTGCCAGCAGCTTGGAATGGGGACTAGGAGGCCAAGAGACCCAGTACTTC.

The V and J genes are TRBV6-4 and TRBJ2-1; 9 nucleotides match TRBD2. From germline, CDR1 is MRHNA and CDR2 SNTAGT. This CDR3 spans 16 amino acids. The trim removed 2 bases at V and 6 bases at J, leaving 8 bases unmatched. CDR3 in amino acids: CASSDAGREGGNEQFF. In DNA, the CDR3 is TGTGCCAGCAGTGACGCGGGGCGGGAGGGCGGCAATGAGCAGTTCTTC.

V and J are TRBV2 and TRBJ2-2; D might be TRBD2 (6 bases). The CDR3 length is 14 residues. CDR1 and CDR2 (germline): SNHLY, FYNNEI. V was pared by 8 bases and J by 4 bases, with 14 bases between. The CDR3 protein is CASFWEAGTGELFF. DNA of the CDR3: TGTGCCAGCTTCTGGGAGGCGGGCACCGGGGAGCTGTTTTTT.